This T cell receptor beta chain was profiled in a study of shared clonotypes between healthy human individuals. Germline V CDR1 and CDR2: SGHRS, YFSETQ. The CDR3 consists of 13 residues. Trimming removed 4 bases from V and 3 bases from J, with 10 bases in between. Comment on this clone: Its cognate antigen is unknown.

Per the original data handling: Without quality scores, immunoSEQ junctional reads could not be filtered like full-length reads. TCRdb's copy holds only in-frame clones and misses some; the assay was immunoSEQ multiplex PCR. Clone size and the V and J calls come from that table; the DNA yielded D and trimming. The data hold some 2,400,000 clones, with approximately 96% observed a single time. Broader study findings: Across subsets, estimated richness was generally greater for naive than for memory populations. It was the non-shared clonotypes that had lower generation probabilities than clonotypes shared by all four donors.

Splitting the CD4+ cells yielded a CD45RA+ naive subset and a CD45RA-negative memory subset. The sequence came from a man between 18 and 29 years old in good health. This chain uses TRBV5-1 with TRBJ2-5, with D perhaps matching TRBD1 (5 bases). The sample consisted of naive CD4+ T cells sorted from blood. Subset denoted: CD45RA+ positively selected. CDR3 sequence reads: CASSPDRKETQYF. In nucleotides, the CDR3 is TGCGCCAGCAGCCCAGACAGAAAAGAGACCCAGTACTTC.